The 20 T cell receptor beta chains below all came from one sample that was sequenced in a study of PD-1 blockade in classical Hodgkin lymphoma. Sequencing was performed with immunoSEQ multiplex PCR; in TCRdb, only in-frame clones are kept and a portion is missing. In the table there are about 110,000 clones, 80% to 90% of which are singletons. Relapses following autologous stem cell transplantation were seen in all patients, with brentuximab vedotin exposure varying. The sequenced sample was peripheral blood mononuclear cells (PBMCs), obtained before the second cycle of nivolumab. The receptor source for this set is a human donor with classical Hodgkin lymphoma.

The chain couples TRBV9 to TRBJ1-1; a weak D match, TRBD1 (5 bases). Germline values: CDR1 SGDLS, CDR2 YYNGEE. V lost 5 bases and J lost 0, with 23 bases in between. The length of the CDR3 is 18 residues. This CDR3 is CASSVWPGGRSMNTEAFF. In DNA, the CDR3 is TGTGCCAGCAGTGTTTGGCCTGGGGGTCGGAGCATGAACACTGAAGCTTTCTTT.

The J gene is TRBJ1-1, the V gene TRBV18, with 7 positions matching TRBD1. Per germline, CDR1 KGHSH and CDR2 LQKENI. Losses at the gene ends were 6 bases for V and 5 bases for J; bases not matched to a gene: 6. The CDR3 has 13 residues. The CDR3 DNA sequence: TGTGCCAGCTCCCACGACAGGGAGACTGAAGCTTTCTTT. Its translation is CASSHDRETEAFF.

The rearrangement links TRBV27 to TRBJ1-1; D might be TRBD1 (5 bases). The CDR3 runs to 15 residues. Between the trimmed V and J ends, which lost 0 bases and 1 base, there was a span of 9 bases. Germline assignment: CDR1 MNHEY and CDR2 SMNVEV (reference sequence). The CDR3 DNA is TGTGCCAGCAGTTTATCGAGGGACCCGAACACTGAAGCTTTCTTT. This encodes CASSLSRDPNTEAFF.

This clone was seen only a few times. The gene calls are TRBV5-6 and TRBJ1-2; possible D gene TRBD1, 5 bases. V was pared by 4 bases and J by 2 bases, with 9 bases between. Per germline, CDR1 SGHDT and CDR2 YYEEEE. The length of the CDR3 is 13 residues. DNA of the CDR3: TGTGCCAGCAGCATACGGGGGAACTATGGCTACACCTTC. Residues: CASSIRGNYGYTF. Together with reference TRBV5-6 and TRBJ1-2, the CDR3 gives the full variable domain: DAGVTQSPTHLIKTRGQQVTLRCSPKSGHDTVSWYQQALGQGPQFIFQYYEEEERQRGNFPDRFSGHQFPNYSSELNVNALLLGDSALYLCASSIRGNYGYTFGSGTRLTVV.

The J gene is TRBJ1-1, the V gene TRBV11-2; a possible D gene is TRBD1 (6 bases). Trimming left V 4 bases short and J 6 bases short, with 18 bases between. In germline, CDR1 is SGHAT, CDR2 FQNNGV. The CDR3 is 15 residues long. Here the CDR3 DNA reads TGTGCCAGCAGCTCTGGGGGCAGGCCCGGGGCTGAAGCTTTCTTT. Translating gives CASSSGGRPGAEAFF. The full variable domain, with the rest looked up from reference TRBV11-2 and TRBJ1-1, is EAGVAQSPRYKIIEKRQSVAFWCNPISGHATLYWYQQILGQGPKLLIQFQNNGVVDDSQLPKDRFSAERLKGVDSTLKIQPAKLEDSAVYLCASSSGGRPGAEAFFGQGTRLTVV.

This chain links TRBV27 with TRBJ1-5; D possibly corresponds to TRBD1 (5 bases). The CDR3 sequence is 13 residues long. The germline CDR1 and CDR2 sequences are MNHEY and SMNVEV (reference sequence). The V end lost 3 bases, the J end lost 6 bases, and 9 bases lay between the germline ends. CDR3 coding DNA: TGTGCCAGCAGTTTCCGGGGGAGTCAGCCCCAGCATTTT. This gives the protein CASSFRGSQPQHF.

The V call is TRBV28, the J call TRBJ2-3; a possible D gene is TRBD2 (7 bases). This CDR3 has 16 amino acids. Germline V gives CDR1 MDHEN, CDR2 SYDVKM. Trimming removed 3 bases from V and 0 bases from J, with 13 bases in between. The CDR3: CASSLIGGGSTDTQYF. The CDR3 region has the DNA TGTGCCAGCAGTTTGATAGGGGGGGGAAGCACAGATACGCAGTATTTT.

The CDR3 DNA follows: TGTGCCAGCAGCCTCACGGGTGTCGAGCAGTACTTC. Amino acids: CASSLTGVEQYF. This chain joins TRBV7-2 and TRBJ2-7; D uncertain. The CDR3 totals 12 residues. In germline, CDR1 is SGHTA, CDR2 FQGNSA. The germline V and J ends were trimmed by 5 bases and 6 bases, with 11 bases remaining between them.

The genes are TRBV30 and TRBJ2-5, with 7 positions matching TRBD2. The V and J ends lost 3 bases and 1 base, in that order; junction bases with no gene match: 2. This CDR3 region has 13 residues. In germline, CDR1 is GTSNPN, CDR2 SVGIG (reference sequence). CDR3 coding DNA: TGTGCCTGGAGGGGACTACCCCAAGAGACCCAGTACTTC. Amino acid sequence: CAWRGLPQETQYF.

The chain combines TRBV15 with TRBJ2-3; D possibly corresponds to TRBD1 (6 bases). In germline, CDR1 is LNHNV, CDR2 YYDKDF (reference sequence). Trimming left V 5 bases short and J 6 bases short, with 15 bases between. CDR3 length: 14 amino acids. The CDR3 coding sequence is TGTGCCACCAGCCAGGGGCTAGCCGGGGATACGCAGTATTTT. Translating gives CATSQGLAGDTQYF.

The V gene is TRBV11-1, the J gene TRBJ2-1; 9 nucleotides agree with TRBD1. This CDR3 region has 17 residues. From germline, CDR1 is SGHAT and CDR2 FQDESV (reference sequence). The junction had 9 bases not matched to a gene; V was cut back by 5 bases and J by 1 base. CDR3 DNA sequence: TGTGCCAGCAGCCTAACTACCGGGACAGGGTCCTACAATGAGCAGTTCTTC. Translated: CASSLTTGTGSYNEQFF.

The rearrangement uses TRBV14 and TRBJ2-7, with 7 bases identical to TRBD2. With V trimmed by 2 bases and J by 0 bases, 7 bases remained unmatched. Germline V gene sequence: CDR1 SGHDN, CDR2 FVKESK. The CDR3 extends over 16 amino acids. CDR3 DNA: TGTGCCAGCAGCCAAATATTAGCGGGTAGCTCCTACGAGCAGTACTTC. Translating gives CASSQILAGSSYEQYF.

The gene calls are TRBV27 and TRBJ2-2, with 7 bases that match TRBD1. V was pared by 3 bases and J by 4 bases, with 5 bases of the junction left unmatched. The CDR3 is made up of 15 amino acids. CDR1 is MNHEY and CDR2 is SMNVEV in the germline V gene (reference sequence). The CDR3 sequence is CASSFRGLSTGELFF. The CDR3 DNA is TGTGCCAGCAGTTTTAGGGGGCTGTCCACCGGGGAGCTGTTTTTT.

The chain couples TRBV11-2 to TRBJ2-5; either TRBD1 or TRBD2 may fit D (5 bases each). This CDR3 spans 13 amino acids. The V end lost 2 bases, the J end lost 5 bases, and 9 bases lay between the germline ends. Germline lookup yields CDR1 SGHAT and CDR2 FQNNGV. CDR3 sequence (DNA): TGTGCCAGCAGCTTACACGAGGGGGAGACCCAGTACTTC. It encodes CASSLHEGETQYF.

The chain joins TRBV28 to TRBJ1-1; D unclear. Germline loops: CDR1 MDHEN, CDR2 SYDVKM. V lost 6 bases and J lost 5, with 13 bases in between. The CDR3 consists of 13 residues. CDR3 sequence (DNA): TGTGCCAGCAGAGGGAGTCCGAGGACTGAAGCTTTCTTT. Translated, it gives CASRGSPRTEAFF.

The chain couples TRBV4-1 to TRBJ2-1, with TRBD2 matching 7 bases. V dropped 2 bases and J dropped 6; count of bases not matched to a gene: 10. The CDR3 length is 16 residues. Germline V gives CDR1 MGHRA, CDR2 YSYEKL. The CDR3 sequence is CASSQTSAPRFNEQFF. The CDR3 bases are TGCGCCAGCAGCCAAACTAGCGCCCCCAGGTTCAATGAGCAGTTCTTC.

J is TRBJ1-2 and V is TRBV7-9; no clear D gene. Germline V gives CDR1 SEHNR, CDR2 FQNEAQ (reference sequence). The V end was cut by 1 base, the J end by 1 base, with 7 bases between. CDR3 size: 14 residues. For the CDR3, the DNA is TGTGCCAGCAGCTTAGAGGGAGTTAACTATGGCTACACCTTC. Protein sequence: CASSLEGVNYGYTF.

V usage is TRBV28 and J usage is TRBJ1-3; 7 bases are shared with TRBD1. CDR1 is MDHEN and CDR2 is SYDVKM in the germline V gene. J lost 1 base, V lost 3 bases, and 9 bases had no gene match. The CDR3 has 17 residues. CDR3 in amino acids: CASSFAGTAISGNTIYF. The CDR3 DNA reads TGTGCCAGCAGTTTCGCTGGGACAGCGATTTCTGGAAACACCATATATTTT.

The count of this clone is one. This rearrangement joins TRBV5-5 to TRBJ2-5, with D possibly matching TRBD2 (5 bases). Germline V gives CDR1 SGHKS, CDR2 YYEKEE (reference sequence). The length of the CDR3 is 15 residues. Trimming stripped 0 bases from V and 4 bases from J, with 13 bases between. The CDR3 DNA is TGTGCCAGCAGCTTGGGCTGGGCGGGTGGAGAGACCCAGTACTTC. It codes for CASSLGWAGGETQYF.

The V and J genes are TRBV5-8 and TRBJ2-1; the D gene is possibly TRBD2 (6 bases). Trimming stripped 4 bases from V and 6 bases from J, with 14 bases between. Germline V gene sequence: CDR1 SGHTS, CDR2 YDEGEE. CDR3 length equals 14 residues. CDR3 residues: CASSPRIAANEQFF. The CDR3 nucleotides are TGTGCCAGCAGCCCCCGGATAGCGGCCAATGAGCAGTTCTTC.